This T cell receptor (beta chain) was identified during a study of vaccination and CD4 T cells after COVID-19. Background on the study: Blood was drawn a median around 73 days post second dose, range 14 to 241. Overlapping spike pools from SARS-CoV-2 and HCoV-NL63, HCoV-OC43 and HCoV-229E served as culture stimuli.

The Oncomine TCR Beta short-read assay generated sequence data from the DNA of cultured CD4+ T cells. MiXCR, run by TCRdb on the PCR reads, gives a single entry per CDR3 protein. The sample holds fewer than 20,000 distinct CDR3 sequences, about 43% seen once. Findings and limits, study-wide: Vaccine-specific clones numbering 304 of 307 showed spike mono-reactivity in convalescent patients. Early timepoints after natural infection were not analyzed in these convalescent patients.

Regarding treatment: approximately nine-day PBMC culture with coronavirus spike peptide pools or control peptides (ViraFEST assay). A remark on this clonotype: Its antigen remains unknown.

CDR3 size: 14 residues. V dropped 4 bases and J dropped 3 bases, with 14 bases sitting between them. The germline CDR1 and CDR2 sequences are SGHNT and YYREEE (reference sequence). The chain joins TRBV5-4 to TRBJ2-7; the D gene could be TRBD1 or TRBD2 (6 bases each). Here the sequenced sample was CD4+ T cells from blood, cultured in vitro, taken before SARS-CoV-2 vaccination. The TCR was taken from a human donor who had recovered from COVID-19. Written as DNA, the CDR3 is TGTGCCAGCAGCAACGGGGGCTTAGGCTACGAGCAGTACTTC. Protein product: CASSNGGLGYEQYF.